This TCR beta chain was captured in a study of blood T cell repertoires in COVID-19. Study in general: The cDNA or gDNA used as material had been derived from T cells, B-cell-depleted T cells, or PBMCs.

The repertoire was sequenced with immunoSEQ multiplex PCR; TCRdb's copy has only in-frame clones and lacks some. This sample has 290,000 or so clones, with approximately 89% found just once. Living in roughly 25 US areas, the participants were between roughly 18 and 89 years of age. Participant reports of clinical history set cohort assignment. Two negative PCRs, clearance, or symptom resolution characterized the recovered Cohort 3 donors. Germline V gene lookup returns CDR1 GTSNPN and CDR2 SVGIG (reference sequence). The length of the CDR3 is 15 residues. V was cut by 2 bases and J by 2 bases, with 15 bases left in between.

The sequence came from a young woman who had recovered from COVID-19. This chain connects TRBV30 to TRBJ2-5, with D possibly being TRBD1 (6 bases). The sequenced material came from PBMCs or T cells enriched from blood (not recorded which). DNA for the CDR3: TGTGCCTGGAGTCGAAACAGGGTCGAACAAGAGACCCAGTACTTC. Protein product: CAWSRNRVEQETQYF.